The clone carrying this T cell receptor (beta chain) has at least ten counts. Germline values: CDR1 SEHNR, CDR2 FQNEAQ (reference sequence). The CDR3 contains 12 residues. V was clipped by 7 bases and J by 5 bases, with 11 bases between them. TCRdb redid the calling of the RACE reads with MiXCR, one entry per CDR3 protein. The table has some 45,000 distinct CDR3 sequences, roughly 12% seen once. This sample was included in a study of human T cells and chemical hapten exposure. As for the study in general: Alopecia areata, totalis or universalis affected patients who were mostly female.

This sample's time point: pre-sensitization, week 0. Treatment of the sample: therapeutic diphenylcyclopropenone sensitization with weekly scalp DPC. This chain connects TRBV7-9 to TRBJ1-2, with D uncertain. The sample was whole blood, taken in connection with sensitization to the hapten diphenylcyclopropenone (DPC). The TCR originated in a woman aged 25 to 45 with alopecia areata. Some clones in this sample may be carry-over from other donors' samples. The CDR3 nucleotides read TGTGCCAGCACGGCCACGCCGTATGGCTACACCTTC. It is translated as CASTATPYGYTF.